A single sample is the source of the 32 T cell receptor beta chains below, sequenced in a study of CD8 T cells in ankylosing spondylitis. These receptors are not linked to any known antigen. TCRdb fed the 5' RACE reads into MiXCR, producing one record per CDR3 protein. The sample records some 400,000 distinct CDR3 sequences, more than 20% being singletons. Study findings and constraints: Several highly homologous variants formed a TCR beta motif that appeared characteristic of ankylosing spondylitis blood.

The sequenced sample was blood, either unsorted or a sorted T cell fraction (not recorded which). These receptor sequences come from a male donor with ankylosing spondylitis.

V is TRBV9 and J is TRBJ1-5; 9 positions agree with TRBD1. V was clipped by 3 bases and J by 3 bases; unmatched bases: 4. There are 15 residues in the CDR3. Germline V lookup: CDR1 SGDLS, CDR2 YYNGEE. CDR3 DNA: TGTGCCAGCAGCGGGGGGACAGGGCCCAATCAGCCCCAGCATTTT. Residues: CASSGGTGPNQPQHF. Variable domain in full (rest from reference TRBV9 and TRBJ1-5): DSGVTQTPKHLITATGQRVTLRCSPRSGDLSVYWYQQSLDQGLQFLIQYYNGEERAKGNILERFSAQQFPDLHSELNLSSLELGDSALYFCASSGGTGPNQPQHFGDGTRLSIL.

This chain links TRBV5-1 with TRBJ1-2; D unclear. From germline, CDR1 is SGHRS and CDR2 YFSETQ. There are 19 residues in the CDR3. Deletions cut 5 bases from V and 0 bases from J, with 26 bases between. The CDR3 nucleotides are TGCGCCAGCAGGTTGCGGTCCTCCACTCCCACACGGGCTAACTATGGCTACACCTTC. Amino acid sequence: CASRLRSSTPTRANYGYTF.

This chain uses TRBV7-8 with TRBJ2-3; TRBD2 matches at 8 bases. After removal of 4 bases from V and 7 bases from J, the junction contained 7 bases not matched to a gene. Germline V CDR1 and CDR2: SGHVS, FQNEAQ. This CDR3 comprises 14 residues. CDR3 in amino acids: CASSSSGRGNTQYF. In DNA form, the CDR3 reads TGTGCCAGCAGCTCCAGCGGGAGAGGAAATACGCAGTATTTT.

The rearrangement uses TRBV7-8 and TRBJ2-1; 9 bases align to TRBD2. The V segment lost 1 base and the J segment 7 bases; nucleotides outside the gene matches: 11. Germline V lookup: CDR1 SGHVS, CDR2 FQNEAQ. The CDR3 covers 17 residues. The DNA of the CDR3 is TGTGCCAGCAGCTTAGACGGCGGGAGGGGGAGCCAGAATGAGCAGTTCTTC. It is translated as CASSLDGGRGSQNEQFF.

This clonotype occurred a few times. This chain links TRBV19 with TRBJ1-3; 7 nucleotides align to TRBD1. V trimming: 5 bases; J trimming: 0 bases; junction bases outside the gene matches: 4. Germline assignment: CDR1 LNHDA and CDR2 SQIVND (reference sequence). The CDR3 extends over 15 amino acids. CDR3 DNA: TGTGCCAGTAGTGTCGACAGGGCCTCTGGAAACACCATATATTTT. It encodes CASSVDRASGNTIYF.

CDR3 sequence: CSVEDLFGYGYTF. CDR3 nucleotide sequence: TGCAGCGTTGAAGATCTCTTCGGCTATGGCTACACCTTC. The chain uses TRBV29-1 and TRBJ1-2; D is undetermined. The V end lost 0 bases, the J end lost 4 bases, and 9 bases lay between the germline ends. CDR1 and CDR2 from the germline V gene are SQVTM and ANQGSEA. The CDR3 runs to 13 residues.

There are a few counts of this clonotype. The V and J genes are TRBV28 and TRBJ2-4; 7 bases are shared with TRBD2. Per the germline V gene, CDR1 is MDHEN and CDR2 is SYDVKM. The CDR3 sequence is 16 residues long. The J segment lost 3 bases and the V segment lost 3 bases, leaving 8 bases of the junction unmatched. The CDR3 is CASSLGAGLLKNIQYF. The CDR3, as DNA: TGTGCCAGCAGTTTGGGAGCGGGGCTTCTCAAAAACATTCAGTACTTC.

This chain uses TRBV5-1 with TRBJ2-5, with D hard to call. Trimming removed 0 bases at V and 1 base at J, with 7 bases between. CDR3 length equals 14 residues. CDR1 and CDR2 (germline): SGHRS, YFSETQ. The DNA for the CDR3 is TGCGCCAGCAGCTTGGCGGTCAGCCAAGAGACCCAGTACTTC. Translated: CASSLAVSQETQYF.

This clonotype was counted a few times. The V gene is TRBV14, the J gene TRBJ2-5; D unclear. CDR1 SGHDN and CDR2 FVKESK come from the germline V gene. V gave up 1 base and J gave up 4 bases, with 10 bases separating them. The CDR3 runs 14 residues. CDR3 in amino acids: CASSQVPRPETQYF. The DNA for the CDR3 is TGTGCCAGCAGCCAAGTTCCCAGGCCAGAGACCCAGTACTTC.

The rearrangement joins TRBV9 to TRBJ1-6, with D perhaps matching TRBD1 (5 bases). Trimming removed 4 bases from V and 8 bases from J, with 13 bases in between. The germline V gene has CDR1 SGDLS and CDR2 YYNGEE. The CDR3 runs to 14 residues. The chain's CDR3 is CASSPWGGDSPLHF. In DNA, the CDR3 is TGTGCCAGCAGCCCCTGGGGGGGTGATTCACCCCTCCACTTT.

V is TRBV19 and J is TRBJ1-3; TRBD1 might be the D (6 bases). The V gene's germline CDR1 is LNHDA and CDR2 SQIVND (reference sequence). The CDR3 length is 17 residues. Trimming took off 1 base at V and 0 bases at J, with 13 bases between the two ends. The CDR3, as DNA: TGTGCCAGTAGTATAGGAGGGACATCCACCTCTGGAAACACCATATATTTT. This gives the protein CASSIGGTSTSGNTIYF.

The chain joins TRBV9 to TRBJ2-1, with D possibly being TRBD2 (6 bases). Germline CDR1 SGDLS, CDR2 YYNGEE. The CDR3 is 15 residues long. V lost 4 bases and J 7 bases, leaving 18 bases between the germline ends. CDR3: CASSSIAATRNEQFF. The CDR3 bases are TGTGCCAGCAGCTCAATAGCGGCGACACGGAATGAGCAGTTCTTC.

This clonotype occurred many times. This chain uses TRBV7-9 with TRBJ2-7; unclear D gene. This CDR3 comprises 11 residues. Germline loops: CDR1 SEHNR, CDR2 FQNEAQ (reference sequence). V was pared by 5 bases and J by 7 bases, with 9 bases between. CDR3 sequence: CASSLSTEQYF. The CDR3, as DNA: TGTGCCAGCAGCCTGTCTACTGAGCAGTACTTC.

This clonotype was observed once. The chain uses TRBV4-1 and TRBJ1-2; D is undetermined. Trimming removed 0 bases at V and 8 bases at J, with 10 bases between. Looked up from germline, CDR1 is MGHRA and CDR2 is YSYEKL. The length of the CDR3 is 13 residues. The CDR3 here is CASSQERGGGYTF. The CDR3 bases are TGCGCCAGCAGCCAAGAGCGGGGAGGAGGCTACACCTTC.

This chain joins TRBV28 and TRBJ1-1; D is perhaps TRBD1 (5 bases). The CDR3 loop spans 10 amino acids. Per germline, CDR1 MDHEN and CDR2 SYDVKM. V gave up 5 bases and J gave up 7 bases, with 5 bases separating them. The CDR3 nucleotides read TGTGCCAGCAGTGACAGTGAAGCTTTCTTT. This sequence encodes CASSDSEAFF.

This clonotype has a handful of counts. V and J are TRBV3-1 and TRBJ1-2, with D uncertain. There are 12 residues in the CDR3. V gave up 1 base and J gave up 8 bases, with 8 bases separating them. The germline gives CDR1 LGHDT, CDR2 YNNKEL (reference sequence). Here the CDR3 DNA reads TGTGCCAGCAGCCAAGGGGGTGGGGGCTACACCTTC. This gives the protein CASSQGGGGYTF.

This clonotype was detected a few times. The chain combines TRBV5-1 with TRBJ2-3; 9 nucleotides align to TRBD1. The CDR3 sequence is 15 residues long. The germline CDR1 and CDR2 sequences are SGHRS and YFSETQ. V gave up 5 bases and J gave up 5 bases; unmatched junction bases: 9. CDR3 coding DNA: TGCGCCAGCAGGTCCGGGACAGGGATTTTAGATACGCAGTATTTT. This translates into CASRSGTGILDTQYF.

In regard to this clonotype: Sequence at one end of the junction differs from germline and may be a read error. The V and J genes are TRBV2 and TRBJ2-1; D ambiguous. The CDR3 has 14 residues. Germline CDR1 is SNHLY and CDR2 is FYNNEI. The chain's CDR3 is CASREAPRGNEQFF. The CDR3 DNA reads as TGTGCCAGCAGGGAAGCGCCCAGAGGAAATGAGCAGTTCTTC.

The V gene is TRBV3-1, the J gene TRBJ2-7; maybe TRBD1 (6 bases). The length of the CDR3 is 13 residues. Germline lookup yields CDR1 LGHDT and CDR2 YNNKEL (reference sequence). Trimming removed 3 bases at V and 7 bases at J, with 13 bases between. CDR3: CASSHARGIEQYF. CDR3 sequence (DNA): TGTGCCAGCAGCCACGCCAGGGGTATTGAGCAGTACTTC.

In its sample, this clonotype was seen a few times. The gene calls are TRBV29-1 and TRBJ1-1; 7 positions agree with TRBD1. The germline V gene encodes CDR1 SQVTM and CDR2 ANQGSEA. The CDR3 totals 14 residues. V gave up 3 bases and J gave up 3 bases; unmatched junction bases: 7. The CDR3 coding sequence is TGCAGCGTTGATGCGGGACAGACGTACACTGAAGCTTTCTTT. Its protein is CSVDAGQTYTEAFF.

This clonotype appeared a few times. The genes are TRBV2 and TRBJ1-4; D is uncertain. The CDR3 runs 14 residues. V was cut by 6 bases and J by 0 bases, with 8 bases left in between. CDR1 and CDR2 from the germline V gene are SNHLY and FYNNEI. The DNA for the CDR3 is TGTGCCAGCAGGCTACGGACAACTAATGAAAAACTGTTTTTT. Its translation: CASRLRTTNEKLFF.

The CDR3 sequence is CSATNWGQGRGPGYTF. The CDR3, as DNA: TGCAGTGCGACGAACTGGGGACAGGGGCGGGGACCTGGCTACACCTTC. J is TRBJ1-2 and V is TRBV20-1; 10 positions match TRBD1. The V gene's germline CDR1 is DFQATT and CDR2 SNEGSKA (reference sequence). V lost 6 bases, J lost 7 bases, and 17 bases stayed unmatched. The CDR3 totals 16 residues.

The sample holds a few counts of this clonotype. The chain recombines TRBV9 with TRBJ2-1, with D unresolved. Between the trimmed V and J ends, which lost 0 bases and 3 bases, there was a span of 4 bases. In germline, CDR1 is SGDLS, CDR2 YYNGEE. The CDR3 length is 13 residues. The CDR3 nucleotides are TGTGCCAGCAGCGTAGCGAACTACAATGAGCAGTTCTTC. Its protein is CASSVANYNEQFF. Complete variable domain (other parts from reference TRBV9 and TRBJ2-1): DSGVTQTPKHLITATGQRVTLRCSPRSGDLSVYWYQQSLDQGLQFLIQYYNGEERAKGNILERFSAQQFPDLHSELNLSSLELGDSALYFCASSVANYNEQFFGPGTRLTVL.

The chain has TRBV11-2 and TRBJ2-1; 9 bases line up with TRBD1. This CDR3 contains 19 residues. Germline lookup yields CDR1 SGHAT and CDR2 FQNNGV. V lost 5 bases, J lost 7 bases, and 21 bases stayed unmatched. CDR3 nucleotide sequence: TGTGCCAGCAGCCCCGGACAGGGGTTCGATCCTTCACGAGGGAATGAGCAGTTCTTC. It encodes CASSPGQGFDPSRGNEQFF.

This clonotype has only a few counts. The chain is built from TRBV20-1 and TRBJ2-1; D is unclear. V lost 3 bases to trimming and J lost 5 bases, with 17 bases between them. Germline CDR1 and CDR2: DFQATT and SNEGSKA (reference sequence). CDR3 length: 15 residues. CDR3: CSARQSYGMNNEQFF. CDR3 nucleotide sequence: TGCAGTGCTAGGCAGTCGTATGGGATGAACAATGAGCAGTTCTTC.

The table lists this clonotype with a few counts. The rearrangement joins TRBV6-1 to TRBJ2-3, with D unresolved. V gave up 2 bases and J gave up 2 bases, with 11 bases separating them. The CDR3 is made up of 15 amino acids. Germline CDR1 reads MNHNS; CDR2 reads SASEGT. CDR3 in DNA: TGTGCCAGCAGTGAAATTGAGCCATCCACAGATACGCAGTATTTT. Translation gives CASSEIEPSTDTQYF.

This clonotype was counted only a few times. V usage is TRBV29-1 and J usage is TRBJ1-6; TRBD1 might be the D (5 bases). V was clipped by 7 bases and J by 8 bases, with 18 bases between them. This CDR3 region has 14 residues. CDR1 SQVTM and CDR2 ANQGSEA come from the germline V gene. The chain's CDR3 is CSARGASGDSPLHF. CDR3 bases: TGCAGCGCTAGAGGGGCCTCCGGGGATTCACCCCTCCACTTT.

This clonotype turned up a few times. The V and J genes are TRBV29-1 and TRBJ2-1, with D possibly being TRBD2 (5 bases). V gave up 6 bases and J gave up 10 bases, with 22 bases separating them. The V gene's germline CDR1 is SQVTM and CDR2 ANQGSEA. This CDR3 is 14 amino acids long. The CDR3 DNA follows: TGCAGCGTCTCGACTACTCCCTACCTGGGAGAGCAGTTCTTC. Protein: CSVSTTPYLGEQFF.

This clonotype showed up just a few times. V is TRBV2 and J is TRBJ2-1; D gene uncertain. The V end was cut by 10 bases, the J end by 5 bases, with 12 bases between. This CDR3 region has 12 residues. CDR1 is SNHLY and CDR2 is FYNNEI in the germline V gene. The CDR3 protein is CATKLLNNEQFF. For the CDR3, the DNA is TGTGCCACCAAATTACTTAACAATGAGCAGTTCTTC.

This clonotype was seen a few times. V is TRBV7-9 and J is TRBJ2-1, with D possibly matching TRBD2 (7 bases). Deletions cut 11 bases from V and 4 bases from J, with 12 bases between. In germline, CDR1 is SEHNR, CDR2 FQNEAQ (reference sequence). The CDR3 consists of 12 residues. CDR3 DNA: TGTGCCGGAAAGGGGGGGTACAATGAGCAGTTCTTC. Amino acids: CAGKGGYNEQFF.

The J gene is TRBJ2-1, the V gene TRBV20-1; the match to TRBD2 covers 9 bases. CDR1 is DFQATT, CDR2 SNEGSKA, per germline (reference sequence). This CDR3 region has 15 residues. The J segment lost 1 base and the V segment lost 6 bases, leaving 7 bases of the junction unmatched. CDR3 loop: CSALLAGVSYNEQFF. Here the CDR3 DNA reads TGCAGTGCCTTATTAGCGGGAGTATCCTACAATGAGCAGTTCTTC.

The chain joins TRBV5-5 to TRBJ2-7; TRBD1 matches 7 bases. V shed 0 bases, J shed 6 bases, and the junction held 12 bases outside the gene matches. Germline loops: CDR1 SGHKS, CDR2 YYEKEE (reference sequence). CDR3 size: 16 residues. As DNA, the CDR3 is TGTGCCAGCAGCTTGGGGCTAAGACAGGGTAGAGGCGAGCAGTACTTC. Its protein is CASSLGLRQGRGEQYF.